A selection of T cell receptor beta chains follows, all from one sample in a study of PD-1 blockade in classical Hodgkin lymphoma. Assay: immunoSEQ multiplex PCR; the TCRdb copy retains only in-frame clones and omits some. This repertoire shows nearly 20,000 clones, 70% to 85% found once; its top ten account for around 40%. Sequenced material: peripheral blood mononuclear cells (PBMCs), taken before the fourth cycle of nivolumab. These receptor sequences come from a human donor with classical Hodgkin lymphoma. CDR3s include the opening cysteine and the closing phenylalanine or tryptophan. The D gene is left open where the match is weak. For some rows the clone size is stated as once, few or many, or as a class when expanded; others skip it.

d_call clone_size j_call v_call cdr3_aa cdr3_nt
NA NA TRBJ1-6 TRBV6-1 CASSETPPRGNSPLHF TGTGCCAGCAGTGAAACGCCCCCCAGGGGTAATTCACCCCTCCACTTT
NA NA TRBJ2-5 TRBV7-8 CASSFPQQVETQYF TGTGCCAGCAGCTTCCCCCAGCAGGTAGAGACCCAGTACTTC
NA once TRBJ1-3 TRBV7-9 CASSYSTGSGNTIYF TGTGCCAGCAGCTATTCAACAGGGTCCGGAAACACCATATATTTT
TRBD1 few TRBJ1-5 TRBV27 CASSTYGQGPLPNQPQHF TGTGCCAGCAGTACCTACGGACAGGGGCCTCTTCCTAATCAGCCCCAGCATTTT
TRBD1 NA TRBJ1-2 TRBV5-1 CASSLVGDRGTYTF TGCGCCAGCAGCTTGGTAGGGGACAGGGGGACCTACACCTTC
NA NA TRBJ1-1 TRBV7-2 CASNIAAEAFF TGTGCCAGCAATATTGCAGCTGAAGCTTTCTTT
NA few TRBJ2-7 TRBV6-4 CASGIYEQYF TGTGCCAGCGGCATCTACGAGCAGTACTTC
NA NA TRBJ1-6 TRBV6-5 CASSSSYNSPLHF TGTGCCAGCTCCAGCTCCTATAATTCACCCCTCCACTTT
NA once TRBJ1-2 TRBV6-5 CASSYQRAEPSMGYTF TGTGCCAGCAGTTACCAGCGGGCGGAACCTTCTATGGGCTACACCTTC
NA NA TRBJ2-7 TRBV14 CASSQAYEQYF TGTGCCAGCAGCCAGGCATACGAGCAGTACTTC
TRBD1 few TRBJ2-4 TRBV7-2 CASSLDFGNRGQNIQYF TGTGCCAGCAGCTTAGATTTTGGAAACAGGGGCCAAAACATTCAGTACTTC
NA NA TRBJ1-5 TRBV10-3 CAISSLQGESPQHF TGTGCCATCAGTTCATTACAGGGAGAATCGCCCCAGCATTTT
NA few TRBJ1-1 TRBV7-2 CASSFKGNTEAFF TGTGCCAGCAGCTTCAAGGGGAACACTGAAGCTTTCTTT
NA NA TRBJ2-5 TRBV7-2 CASSWGLTPQYF TGTGCCAGCAGCTGGGGACTCACCCCCCAGTACTTC
TRBD1 NA TRBJ1-5 TRBV11-2 CASSLDRGGQPQHF TGTGCCAGCAGCCTCGACAGGGGAGGTCAGCCCCAGCATTTT
NA NA TRBJ1-1 TRBV19 CASNAQNTEAFF TGTGCCAGTAATGCACAAAACACTGAAGCTTTCTTT
TRBD1 medium-sized TRBJ1-2 TRBV16 CASSQGDRGGYTF TGTGCCAGCAGTCAGGGGGACAGAGGCGGCTACACCTTC
NA few TRBJ2-7 TRBV19 CASSIAEGYEQYF TGTGCCAGTAGTATAGCCGAGGGCTACGAGCAGTACTTC
NA NA TRBJ1-5 TRBV7-2 CASSSGTVSNQPQHF TGTGCCAGCAGCTCCGGGACGGTTAGCAATCAGCCCCAGCATTTT
NA NA TRBJ2-7 TRBV7-9 CASNVGNEQYF TGTGCCAGCAACGTAGGGAACGAGCAGTACTTC
NA NA TRBJ1-1 TRBV6-5 CASSRTNDPEAFF TGTGCCAGCAGTAGGACGAACGACCCTGAAGCTTTCTTT
TRBD2 NA TRBJ2-2 TRBV9 CASSTLAGAPNTGELFF TGTGCCAGCAGCACACTAGCGGGGGCCCCGAACACCGGGGAGCTGTTTTTT
NA NA TRBJ1-1 TRBV15 CATSGQLLNTEAFF TGTGCCACCAGCGGACAGCTTTTGAACACTGAAGCTTTCTTT
NA NA TRBJ1-2 TRBV5-4 CASSSQLLQGSGYGYTF TGTGCCAGCAGTTCTCAGCTCTTACAGGGATCGGGCTATGGCTACACCTTC
NA NA TRBJ1-6 TRBV7-9 CASSLDRSPLHF TGTGCCAGCAGCTTAGATCGCTCACCCCTCCACTTT
NA NA TRBJ2-7 TRBV6-5 CASSSYGGQDEQYF TGTGCCAGCAGTTCCTACGGGGGCCAGGACGAGCAGTACTTC
NA NA TRBJ1-5 TRBV5-4 CASSLGLFRTLHNQPQHF TGTGCCAGCAGCTTGGGGCTTTTCAGGACCCTACACAATCAGCCCCAGCATTTT